This TCR beta chain appears in the sequencing data of a study of T cells in Graves' hyperthyroidism and ophthalmopathy. Study-wide context: Specimen type is peripheral blood, collected at initial diagnosis prior to any treatment.

Study-wide results and caveats: The model anticipated ophthalmopathy a median about six months pre-onset.

TCR beta CDR3 regions were amplified from RNA. Using the HTBI primer set, a first-round RT-PCR was run on the TCR CDR3. TCRdb re-analysed the multiplex PCR reads in MiXCR, keeping a single row per CDR3 protein. Of about 590,000 distinct CDR3 sequences in the sample, 14% were seen once. Ophthalmopathy patients showed a Clinical Activity Score of at least 3, NOSPECS grade of at least 4 and duration under 3 months. In making diagnoses, clinical symptoms, serum thyroxine and TRAb, thyroid ultrasound and orbital computed tomography were all used. Germline V gene data show CDR1 as DFQATT and CDR2 as SNEGSKA (reference sequence). V gave up 0 bases and J gave up 5 bases; unmatched junction bases: 3. The CDR3 length is 15 residues. This clonotype has ten or more counts. Antigen specificity is unknown.

The receptor was isolated from a young woman with Graves' ophthalmopathy. Sample: blood. This chain joins TRBV20-1 and TRBJ2-2; TRBD2 aligns across 10 bases. CDR3 residues: CSAREAGGPTGELFF. The CDR3 DNA reads as TGCAGTGCTAGAGAAGCGGGAGGGCCGACCGGGGAGCTGTTTTTT.